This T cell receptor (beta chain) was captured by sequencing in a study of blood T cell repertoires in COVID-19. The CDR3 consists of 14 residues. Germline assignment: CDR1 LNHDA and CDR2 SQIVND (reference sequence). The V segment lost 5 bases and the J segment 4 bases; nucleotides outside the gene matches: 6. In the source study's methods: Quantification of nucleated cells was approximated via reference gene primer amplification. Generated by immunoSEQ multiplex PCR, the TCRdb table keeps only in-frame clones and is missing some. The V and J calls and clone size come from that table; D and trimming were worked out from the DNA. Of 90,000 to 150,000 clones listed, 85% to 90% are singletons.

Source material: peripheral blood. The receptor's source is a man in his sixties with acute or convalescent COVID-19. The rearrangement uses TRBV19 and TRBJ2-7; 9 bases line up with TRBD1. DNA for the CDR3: TGTGCCAGTAGTCCCGGGACAGGGACGTACGAGCAGTACTTC. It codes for CASSPGTGTYEQYF.